This TCR beta chain comes out of a study of blood T cells in healthy people across ages. Study-level background: The template switching approach captured approximately one barcoded beta molecule for every two T cells. Study-wide points: Bulk PBMC profiling left naive and antigen-experienced comparisons inconclusive. Relative to aged donors, long-lived donors carried more naive CD4+ cells and displayed higher diversity.

A remark on this clonotype: What it binds is unknown.

Total RNA extracted from each sample amounted to at least 5 micrograms. The authors ran a second PCR of about 6 to 12 cycles using a sample-barcoded 5' primer and a J-beta primer mix. MiXCR was run by TCRdb on the 5' RACE reads, yielding one entry per CDR3 protein. The top ten clones hold roughly a fifth of a sample with more than 650,000 distinct CDR3 sequences, 22% of them seen once. Source material: blood. This receptor was obtained from a man aged 70-80 years in good health.

CDR3 amino acids: CASRLRSNSPLHF. The CDR3 nucleotides read TGTGCCAGCAGGTTACGGTCAAATTCACCCCTCCACTTT. The chain recombines TRBV28 with TRBJ1-6; D is ambiguous. Germline CDR1 and CDR2: MDHEN and SYDVKM. With 6 bases removed from V and 7 bases from J, the gap between germline ends came to 10 bases. The length of the CDR3 is 13 residues.